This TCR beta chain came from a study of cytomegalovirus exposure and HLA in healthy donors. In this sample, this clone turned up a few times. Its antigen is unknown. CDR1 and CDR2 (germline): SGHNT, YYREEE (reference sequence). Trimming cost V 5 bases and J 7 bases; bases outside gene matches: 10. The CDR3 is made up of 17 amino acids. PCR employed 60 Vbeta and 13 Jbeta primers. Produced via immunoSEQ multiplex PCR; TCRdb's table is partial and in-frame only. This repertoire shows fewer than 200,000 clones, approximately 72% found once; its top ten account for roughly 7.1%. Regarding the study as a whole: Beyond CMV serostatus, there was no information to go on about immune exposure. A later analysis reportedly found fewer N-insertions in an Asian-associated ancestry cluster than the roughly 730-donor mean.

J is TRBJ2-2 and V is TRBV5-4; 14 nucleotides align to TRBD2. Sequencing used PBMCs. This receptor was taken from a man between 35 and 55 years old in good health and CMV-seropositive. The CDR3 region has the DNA TGTGCCAGCAGAATAGGACTAGCGGGGGGAAATCACGGGGAGCTGTTTTTT. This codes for CASRIGLAGGNHGELFF. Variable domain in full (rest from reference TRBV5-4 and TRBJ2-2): ETGVTQSPTHLIKTRGQQVTLRCSSQSGHNTVSWYQQALGQGPQFIFQYYREEENGRGNFPPRFSGLQFPNYSSELNVNALELDDSALYLCASRIGLAGGNHGELFFGEGSRLTVL.